Below are 24 T cell receptor beta chains sequenced from a single sample in a study of T cells in Graves' hyperthyroidism and ophthalmopathy. Authors of the study amplified TCR beta CDR3 regions from RNA transcripts. HTBI primers were the set used in a first-round RT-PCR of the TCR CDR3. TCRdb analysed the multiplex PCR reads with MiXCR anew, one entry per CDR3 protein. The sample has 300,000 to 450,000 distinct CDR3 sequences; about 17% are singletons. Sequenced material: blood. The receptors here all came from a woman aged 25 to 39 with Graves' hyperthyroidism that later progressed to Graves' ophthalmopathy.

The chain uses TRBV12-3 or TRBV12-4 and TRBJ2-5; TRBD2 matches at 9 bases. After removal of 5 bases from V and 4 bases from J, the junction contained 5 bases not matched to a gene. The CDR3 is made up of 14 amino acids. This CDR3 is CASSAQTSGETQYF. As DNA, the CDR3 is TGTGCCAGCAGTGCCCAGACTAGCGGAGAGACCCAGTACTTC.

This clonotype appeared a few times. This chain connects TRBV5-6 to TRBJ1-1; 9 bases map to TRBD1. The CDR3 contains 18 residues. Unmatched junction bases numbered 10, after V lost 0 bases and J lost 1 base. Germline loops: CDR1 SGHDT, CDR2 YYEEEE. The CDR3 DNA reads TGTGCCAGCAGCTTGGCCTTTACCACGGGACAGGGGAACACTGAAGCTTTCTTT. It codes for CASSLAFTTGQGNTEAFF.

In the case of this clonotype: Given a much more abundant clone one base away, this may be a read error. J is TRBJ2-7 and V is TRBV28; TRBD2 agrees at 9 bases. The CDR3 spans 14 residues. CDR1 MDHEN and CDR2 SYDVKM come from the germline V gene. The DNA for the CDR3 is TGTGCCAGCACCGTTAGCGGGGGATTGTACGGGCAGTACTTC. Translated, it gives CASTVSGGLYGQYF.

This clonotype was detected many times. The chain recombines TRBV12-3 or TRBV12-4 with TRBJ2-2; unclear D gene. The CDR3 length is 11 residues. V gave up 8 bases and J gave up 5 bases, with 6 bases separating them. CDR3 loop: CASGNTGELFF. The CDR3 DNA reads TGTGCCAGCGGCAATACCGGGGAGCTGTTTTTT.

This clonotype has just a few counts. The rearrangement uses TRBV4-1 and TRBJ1-1; D gene ambiguous. The CDR3 runs 16 residues. Trimming pared 2 bases from V and 4 bases from J, leaving 17 bases between. Germline-derived CDR1 and CDR2 are MGHRA and YSYEKL. The CDR3 sequence is CASSQNPSGYSTEAFF. The CDR3, as DNA: TGCGCCAGCAGCCAAAATCCGTCGGGGTACTCCACTGAAGCTTTCTTT.

This chain uses TRBV4-1 with TRBJ1-2, with D tentatively TRBD1 (6 bases). Germline CDR1 is MGHRA and CDR2 is YSYEKL. The CDR3 contains 14 residues. The V end lost 1 base, the J end lost 6 bases, and 12 bases lay between the germline ends. The CDR3 spells CASSQVDEGDGYTF. In nucleotides, the CDR3 is TGCGCCAGCAGCCAAGTGGATGAGGGGGATGGCTACACCTTC.

V and J are TRBV20-1 and TRBJ2-7; weak D call: TRBD2 (7 bases). V was clipped by 5 bases and J by 6 bases, with 20 bases between them. The germline V gene has CDR1 DFQATT and CDR2 SNEGSKA (reference sequence). The CDR3 spans 14 residues. The CDR3 nucleotides are TGCAGTGCTGGGGGGGGGCAGGGTACGGCCGAGCAGTACTTC. This encodes CSAGGGQGTAEQYF.

This clonotype came up many times. This chain uses TRBV6-2 or TRBV6-3 with TRBJ2-2; 7 bases agree with TRBD1. Germline V gene sequence: CDR1 MNHEY, CDR2 SVGEGT. This CDR3 contains 17 residues. V was pared by 6 bases and J by 0 bases, with 10 bases of the junction left unmatched. The CDR3 nucleotides read TGTGCCAGCAGCACCGGGACAGACTACGCGAACACCGGGGAGCTGTTTTTT. Translating gives CASSTGTDYANTGELFF.

This clonotype was detected many times. The J gene is TRBJ2-3, the V gene TRBV11-2; 7 bases map to TRBD2. The germline V gene encodes CDR1 SGHAT and CDR2 FQNNGV. V lost 5 bases and J lost 2; bases outside the gene matches: 4. The CDR3 has 14 residues. CDR3 protein: CASSLGGTTDTQYF. As DNA, the CDR3 is TGTGCCAGCAGCCTCGGGGGGACCACAGATACGCAGTATTTT. Variable domain in full (rest from reference TRBV11-2 and TRBJ2-3): EAGVAQSPRYKIIEKRQSVAFWCNPISGHATLYWYQQILGQGPKLLIQFQNNGVVDDSQLPKDRFSAERLKGVDSTLKIQPAKLEDSAVYLCASSLGGTTDTQYFGPGTRLTVL.

This clonotype was seen only a few times. The rearrangement joins TRBV20-1 to TRBJ2-2; 10 positions match TRBD2. CDR3 length: 15 amino acids. The V and J ends lost 2 bases and 5 bases, in that order; junction bases with no gene match: 5. Per the germline V gene, CDR1 is DFQATT and CDR2 is SNEGSKA (reference sequence). CDR3 DNA sequence: TGCAGTGCTAGAACTAGCGGGGACTCTACCGGGGAGCTGTTTTTT. Its protein is CSARTSGDSTGELFF.

The genes are TRBV20-1 and TRBJ2-7; TRBD1 might be the D (6 bases). Trimming stripped 6 bases from V and 3 bases from J, with 18 bases between. CDR1 is DFQATT and CDR2 is SNEGSKA in the germline V gene (reference sequence). This CDR3 has 14 residues. CDR3 sequence reads: CSAEGQPEGYEQYF. In DNA, the CDR3 is TGCAGTGCAGAGGGACAACCCGAGGGCTACGAGCAGTACTTC.

About this clonotype: This clone may be a read error of a much larger clone one base away. V gene TRBV5-1 combines with J gene TRBJ2-1; D is perhaps TRBD2 (5 bases). V was shortened by 0 bases and J by 7 bases, with 20 bases between the two germline ends. This CDR3 region has 17 residues. Germline values: CDR1 SGHRS, CDR2 YFSETQ. The CDR3 coding sequence is TGCGCCAGCAGCTTGGTCTCCCGGACTGGCGGAATTAATGAGCAGTTCTTC. Translating gives CASSLVSRTGGINEQFF.

This clonotype came up many times. This rearrangement joins TRBV5-1 to TRBJ1-4; possible D gene TRBD1, 5 bases. Germline V gene data show CDR1 as SGHRS and CDR2 as YFSETQ. The CDR3 runs to 12 residues. Trimming removed 2 bases at V and 8 bases at J, with 7 bases between. The CDR3: CASSLKGEKLFF. The CDR3 coding sequence is TGCGCCAGCAGCTTAAAGGGGGAAAAACTGTTTTTT.

The chain links TRBV18 to TRBJ2-3; no reliable D call. The CDR3 sequence is 15 residues long. Deletions cut 3 bases from V and 3 bases from J, with 13 bases between. Germline-derived CDR1 and CDR2 are KGHSH and LQKENI. The CDR3 protein is CASSPAMAGTDTQYF. In DNA form, the CDR3 reads TGTGCCAGCTCACCCGCCATGGCTGGAACAGATACGCAGTATTTT.

The chain employs TRBV19 and TRBJ1-3; TRBD1 matches 10 bases. Germline-derived CDR1 and CDR2 are LNHDA and SQIVND (reference sequence). V gave up 4 bases and J gave up 2 bases; unmatched junction bases: 5. This CDR3 has 16 amino acids. The CDR3: CASSRFGQGAGNTIYF. Written as DNA, the CDR3 is TGTGCCAGTAGTAGATTTGGACAGGGGGCTGGAAACACCATATATTTT. Full variable domain (missing parts from reference TRBV19 and TRBJ1-3): DGGITQSPKYLFRKEGQNVTLSCEQNLNHDAMYWYRQDPGQGLRLIYYSQIVNDFQKGDIAEGYSVSREKKESFPLTVTSAQKNPTAFYLCASSRFGQGAGNTIYFGEGSWLTVV.

The rearrangement joins TRBV6-1 to TRBJ1-4, with D hard to call. This CDR3 is built from 13 residues. Germline V gene data show CDR1 as MNHNS and CDR2 as SASEGT. V was trimmed by 1 base and J by 6 bases, leaving 6 bases between them. As DNA, the CDR3 is TGTGCCAGCAGTGAAGTCCAGGATGAAAAACTGTTTTTT. Protein: CASSEVQDEKLFF.

Remarks on this clonotype: Just one base apart from a much larger clone, this may be a read error. The genes are TRBV28 and TRBJ2-7; D uncertain. The CDR3 is 15 amino acids. CDR1 and CDR2 (germline): MDHEN, SYDVKM. Trimming removed 0 bases from V and 5 bases from J, with 14 bases in between. CDR3 DNA: TGTGCCAGCAGTTTATGGACGGACCCCCACCACGAGCAGTACTTC. This translates into CASSLWTDPHHEQYF.

As for this clonotype: A read error may be the cause here, since a much bigger clone is one base away. The J gene is TRBJ2-1, the V gene TRBV11-3; perhaps TRBD2 as D (6 bases). The CDR3 sequence is 16 residues long. Trimming took off 5 bases at V and 13 bases at J, with 27 bases between the two ends. CDR1 is SGHNT and CDR2 is YENEEA in the germline V gene. CDR3 DNA sequence: TGTGCCAGCAGCATCCCGATCCGAAGTGGAGGGGAGACCCAGTTCTTC. Translated: CASSIPIRSGGETQFF.

This clonotype has more than one count but fewer than ten. The rearrangement uses TRBV28 and TRBJ2-1, with 7 bases identical to TRBD1. Germline CDR1 is MDHEN and CDR2 is SYDVKM. The CDR3 extends over 14 amino acids. V shed 5 bases and J 9 bases; nucleotides not matched to a gene: 10. The CDR3 protein is CASSTQTGSLEQFF. CDR3 sequence (DNA): TGTGCCAGCAGTACACAGACAGGGTCTCTTGAGCAGTTCTTC. Based on the CDR3 plus reference TRBV28 and TRBJ2-1, the full variable domain is DVKVTQSSRYLVKRTGEKVFLECVQDMDHENMFWYRQDPGLGLRLIYFSYDVKMKEKGDIPEGYSVSREKKERFSLILESASTNQTSMYLCASSTQTGSLEQFFGPGTRLTVL.

The sample holds many counts of this clonotype. The genes are TRBV2 and TRBJ1-2; D is unresolved. The CDR3 extends over 14 amino acids. Trimming cost V 10 bases and J 3 bases, with 18 bases left between them. The germline V gene encodes CDR1 SNHLY and CDR2 FYNNEI. This chain's CDR3 is CATWREVDHYGYTF. CDR3 nucleotides: TGTGCCACCTGGCGGGAGGTCGATCACTATGGCTACACCTTC.

In its sample, this clonotype was seen many times. This chain connects TRBV15 to TRBJ2-3; 11 nucleotides line up with TRBD1. CDR1 LNHNV and CDR2 YYDKDF come from the germline V gene (reference sequence). This CDR3 spans 15 amino acids. The junction had 3 bases not matched to a gene; V was cut back by 5 bases and J by 2 bases. The CDR3 nucleotides read TGTGCCACCAGCGAGGGACAGGGGGTCACAGATACGCAGTATTTT. It is translated as CATSEGQGVTDTQYF.

The J gene is TRBJ2-7, the V gene TRBV29-1; D remains ambiguous. The CDR3 runs to 11 residues. Germline-derived CDR1 and CDR2 are SQVTM and ANQGSEA. Trimming took 4 bases from V and 3 from J, leaving 7 bases between them. In nucleotides, the CDR3 is TGCAGCGTTGTTGGGTACTACGAGCAGTACTTC. Its translation: CSVVGYYEQYF.

This clonotype was seen repeatedly, ten times or more. This chain connects TRBV7-9 to TRBJ2-1, with D unclear. Germline CDR1 reads SEHNR; CDR2 reads FQNEAQ (reference sequence). Deletions cut 5 bases from V and 0 bases from J, with 20 bases between. The CDR3 has 18 residues. The CDR3 DNA reads as TGTGCCAGCAGCGATAGCCGGTCGGATATCCACTCCTACAATGAGCAGTTCTTC. Translating it yields CASSDSRSDIHSYNEQFF.

This clonotype was seen at least ten times. CDR3 sequence (DNA): TGTGCCAGCAGCTACCTCGCGGGGCCAGCCACTGAAGCTTTCTTT. It yields the protein CASSYLAGPATEAFF. The rearrangement joins TRBV7-9 to TRBJ1-1; a weak D match, TRBD1 (5 bases). V lost 4 bases, J lost 4 bases, and 16 bases lay in between. The CDR3 covers 15 residues. Germline V CDR1 and CDR2: SEHNR, FQNEAQ (reference sequence). The variable domain in full, with the rest retrieved from reference TRBV7-9 and TRBJ1-1, is DTGVSQNPRHKITKRGQNVTFRCDPISEHNRLYWYRQTLGQGPEFLTYFQNEAQLEKSRLLSDRFSAERPKGSFSTLEIQRTEQGDSAMYLCASSYLAGPATEAFFGQGTRLTVV.